A selection of T cell receptor beta chains follows, all from one sample in a study of cytomegalovirus exposure and HLA in healthy donors. Generated by immunoSEQ multiplex PCR, the TCRdb table keeps only in-frame clones and is missing some. Altogether roughly 130,000 clones are present, under 90% being singletons, with the ten largest covering approximately 4%. The sample consisted of PBMCs. The receptors here all came from a woman aged 40 to 50 in good health and CMV-seronegative. Both conserved end residues are trimmed from each CDR3. The order of the fields is clone size, V gene, CDR3 protein. Clone size is not always given. Where it is, it says once, few, many or a class for expanded clones.

abundance: NA; v_gene: TRBV7-8; CDR3aa: ASSLTGIGNQPQH
abundance: NA; v_gene: TRBV5-1; CDR3aa: ASFGGRAQETQY
abundance: NA; v_gene: TRBV5-4; CDR3aa: ASSFGQGLYEQY
abundance: NA; v_gene: TRBV10-3; CDR3aa: AISEPGEVDEQY
abundance: few; v_gene: TRBV13; CDR3aa: ASSSLGGQGNTEAF
abundance: NA; v_gene: TRBV5-4; CDR3aa: ASSLAGGNEQF
abundance: NA; v_gene: TRBV13; CDR3aa: ASSSNKQGKSLTDTQY
abundance: NA; v_gene: TRBV4-3; CDR3aa: ASSQVGGNEQF
abundance: few; v_gene: TRBV7-3; CDR3aa: ASSLGTGGQETQY
abundance: NA; v_gene: TRBV2; CDR3aa: ASSAQQGILRGVEQF
abundance: NA; v_gene: TRBV18; CDR3aa: ASSLSGPRDYGYT
abundance: few; v_gene: TRBV19; CDR3aa: ASSPLDSSTEKLF
abundance: NA; v_gene: TRBV28; CDR3aa: ASTGQPPYEQY
abundance: NA; v_gene: TRBV4-2; CDR3aa: ASSQDERAGDTQY
abundance: once; v_gene: TRBV7-3; CDR3aa: ASSLASGGQETQY